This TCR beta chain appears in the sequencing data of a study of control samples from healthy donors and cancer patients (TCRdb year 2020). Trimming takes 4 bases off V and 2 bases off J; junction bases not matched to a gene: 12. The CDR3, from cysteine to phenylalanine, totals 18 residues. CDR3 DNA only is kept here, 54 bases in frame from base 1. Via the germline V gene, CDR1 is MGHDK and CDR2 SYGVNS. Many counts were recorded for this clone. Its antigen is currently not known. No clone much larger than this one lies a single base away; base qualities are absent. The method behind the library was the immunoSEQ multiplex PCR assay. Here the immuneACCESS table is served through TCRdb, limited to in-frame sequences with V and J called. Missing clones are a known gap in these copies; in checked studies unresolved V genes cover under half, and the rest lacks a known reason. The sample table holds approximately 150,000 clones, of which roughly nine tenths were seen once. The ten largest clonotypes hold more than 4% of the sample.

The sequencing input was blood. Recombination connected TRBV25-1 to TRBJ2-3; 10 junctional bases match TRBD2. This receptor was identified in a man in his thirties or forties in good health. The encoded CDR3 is CASSASGRAFSPTDTQYF. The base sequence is TGTGCCAGCAGTGCCAGCGGGAGGGCCTTCTCCCCCACAGATACGCAGTATTTT.